Following are 3 T cell receptor beta chains from one sample sequenced in a study of shared clonotypes between healthy human individuals. Measured with immunoSEQ multiplex PCR; TCRdb has only the in-frame clones, and not every one. The sample includes fewer than 3 million clones, around 93% of them seen just once. Sequencing was carried out using naive CD4+ T cells from PBMCs. As for subset: CD45RA+ positively selected. The receptors come from a man aged 18-30 years in good health. Some clones in this sample may be carry-over from other donors' samples.

This sequence joins TRBV2 and TRBJ1-5; possible D gene TRBD1, 6 bases. This CDR3 has 15 amino acids. CDR1 is SNHLY, CDR2 FYNNEI, per germline. V lost 1 base, J lost 5 bases, and 12 bases lay in between. The CDR3 region is CASSEDWTDYQPQHF. In DNA, the CDR3 is TGTGCCAGCAGTGAAGATTGGACAGACTATCAGCCCCAGCATTTT.

As concerns this clone: Additional DNA sequences in this sample encode the identical CDR3. J is TRBJ2-1 and V is TRBV5-1; 13 nucleotides align to TRBD2. Trimming removed 5 bases from V and 3 bases from J; junction bases left unmatched: 2. The CDR3 covers 15 residues. Germline V gene sequence: CDR1 SGHRS, CDR2 YFSETQ. The CDR3, as DNA: TGCGCCAGCAGTCGGACTAGCGGGAGCTACAATGAGCAGTTCTTC. It is translated as CASSRTSGSYNEQFF. Full variable domain (missing parts from reference TRBV5-1 and TRBJ2-1): KAGVTQTPRYLIKTRGQQVTLSCSPISGHRSVSWYQQTPGQGLQFLFEYFSETQRNKGNFPGRFSGRQFSNSRSEMNVSTLELGDSALYLCASSRTSGSYNEQFFGPGTRLTVL.

The rearrangement links TRBV28 to TRBJ1-5, with D uncertain. V was shortened by 5 bases and J by 15 bases, with 23 bases between the two germline ends. From germline, CDR1 is MDHEN and CDR2 SYDVKM. The CDR3 is made up of 14 amino acids. CDR3 in amino acids: CASSPPTGRRLSHF. The CDR3, as DNA: TGTGCCAGCAGTCCCCCGACCGGCCGCCGCCTCTCGCATTTT.